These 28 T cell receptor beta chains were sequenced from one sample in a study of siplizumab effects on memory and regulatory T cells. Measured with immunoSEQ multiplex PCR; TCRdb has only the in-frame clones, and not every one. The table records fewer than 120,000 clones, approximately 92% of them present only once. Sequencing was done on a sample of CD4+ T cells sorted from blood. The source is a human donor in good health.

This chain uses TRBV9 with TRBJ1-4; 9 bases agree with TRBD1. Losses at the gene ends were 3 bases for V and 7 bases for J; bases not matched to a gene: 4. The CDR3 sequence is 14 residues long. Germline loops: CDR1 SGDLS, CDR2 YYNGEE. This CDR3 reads CASSATGGSEKLFF. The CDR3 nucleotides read TGTGCCAGCAGCGCCACAGGGGGCAGTGAAAAACTGTTTTTT.

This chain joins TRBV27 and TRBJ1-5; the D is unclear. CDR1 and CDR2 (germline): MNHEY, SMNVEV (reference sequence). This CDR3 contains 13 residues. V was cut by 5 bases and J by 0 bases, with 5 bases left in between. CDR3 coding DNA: TGTGCCAGCAGTCGATATAGCAATCAGCCCCAGCATTTT. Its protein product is CASSRYSNQPQHF.

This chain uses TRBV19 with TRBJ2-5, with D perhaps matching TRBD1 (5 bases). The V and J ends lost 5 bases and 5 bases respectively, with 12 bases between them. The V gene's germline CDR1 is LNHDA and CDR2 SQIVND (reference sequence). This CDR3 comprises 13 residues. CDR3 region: CASSAQGAETQYF. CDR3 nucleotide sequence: TGTGCCAGTAGTGCGCAGGGTGCTGAGACCCAGTACTTC. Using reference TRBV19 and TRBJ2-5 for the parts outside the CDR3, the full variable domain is DGGITQSPKYLFRKEGQNVTLSCEQNLNHDAMYWYRQDPGQGLRLIYYSQIVNDFQKGDIAEGYSVSREKKESFPLTVTSAQKNPTAFYLCASSAQGAETQYFGPGTRLLVL.

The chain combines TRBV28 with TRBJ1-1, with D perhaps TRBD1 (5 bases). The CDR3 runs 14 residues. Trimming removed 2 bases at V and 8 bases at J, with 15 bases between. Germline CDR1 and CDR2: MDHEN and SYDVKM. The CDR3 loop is CASSLEGLWGEAFF. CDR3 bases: TGTGCCAGCAGTTTAGAAGGGCTCTGGGGGGAAGCTTTCTTT.

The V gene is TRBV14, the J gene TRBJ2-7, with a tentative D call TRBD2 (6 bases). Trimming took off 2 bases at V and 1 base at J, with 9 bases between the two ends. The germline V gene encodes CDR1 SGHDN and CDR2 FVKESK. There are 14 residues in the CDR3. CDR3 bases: TGTGCCAGCAGCCAACAGGAGGGGTCCTACGAGCAGTACTTC. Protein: CASSQQEGSYEQYF.

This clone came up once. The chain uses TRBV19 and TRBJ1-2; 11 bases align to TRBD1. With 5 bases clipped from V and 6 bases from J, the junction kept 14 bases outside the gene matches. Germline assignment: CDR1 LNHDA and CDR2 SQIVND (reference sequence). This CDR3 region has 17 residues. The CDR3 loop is CASSGQGAMAGVDGYTF. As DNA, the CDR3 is TGTGCCAGTAGTGGACAGGGGGCGATGGCTGGGGTGGATGGCTACACCTTC.

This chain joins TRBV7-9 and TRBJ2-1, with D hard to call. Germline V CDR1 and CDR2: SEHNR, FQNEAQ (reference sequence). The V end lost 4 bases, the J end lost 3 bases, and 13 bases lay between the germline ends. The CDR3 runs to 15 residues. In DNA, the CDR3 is TGTGCCAGCAGCTATTCCATGTTGGTCTACAATGAGCAGTTCTTC. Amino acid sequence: CASSYSMLVYNEQFF.

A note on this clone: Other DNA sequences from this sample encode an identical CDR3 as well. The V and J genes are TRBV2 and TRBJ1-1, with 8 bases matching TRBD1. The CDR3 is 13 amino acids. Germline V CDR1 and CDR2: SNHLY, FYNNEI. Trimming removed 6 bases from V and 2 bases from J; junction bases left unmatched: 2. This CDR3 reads CASSGQGNTEAFF. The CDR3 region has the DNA TGTGCCAGCAGCGGACAGGGAAACACTGAAGCTTTCTTT.

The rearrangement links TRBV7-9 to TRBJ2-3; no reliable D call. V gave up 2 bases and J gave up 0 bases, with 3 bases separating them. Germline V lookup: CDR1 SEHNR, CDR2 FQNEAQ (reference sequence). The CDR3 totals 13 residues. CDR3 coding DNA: TGTGCCAGCAGCTTATTTAGCACAGATACGCAGTATTTT. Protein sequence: CASSLFSTDTQYF.

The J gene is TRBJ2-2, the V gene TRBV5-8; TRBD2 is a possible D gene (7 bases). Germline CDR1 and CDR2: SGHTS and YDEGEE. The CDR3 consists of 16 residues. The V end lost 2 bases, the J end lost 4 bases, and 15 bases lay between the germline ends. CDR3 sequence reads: CASSFDGGRGTGELFF. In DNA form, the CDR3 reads TGTGCCAGCAGCTTCGACGGGGGGCGGGGCACCGGGGAGCTGTTTTTT.

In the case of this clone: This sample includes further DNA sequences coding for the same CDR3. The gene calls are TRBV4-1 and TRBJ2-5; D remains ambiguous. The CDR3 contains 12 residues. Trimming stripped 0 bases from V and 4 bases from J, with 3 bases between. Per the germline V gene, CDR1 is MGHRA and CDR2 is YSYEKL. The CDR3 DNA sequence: TGCGCCAGCAGCCAAGAAAGAGAGACCCAGTACTTC. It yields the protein CASSQERETQYF.

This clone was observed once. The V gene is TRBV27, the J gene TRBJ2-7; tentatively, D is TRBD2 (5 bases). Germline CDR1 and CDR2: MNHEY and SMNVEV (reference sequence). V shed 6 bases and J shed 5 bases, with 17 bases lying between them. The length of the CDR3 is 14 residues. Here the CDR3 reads CASRFGKLTHEQYF. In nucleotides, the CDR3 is TGTGCCAGCAGATTCGGGAAGTTAACCCACGAGCAGTACTTC.

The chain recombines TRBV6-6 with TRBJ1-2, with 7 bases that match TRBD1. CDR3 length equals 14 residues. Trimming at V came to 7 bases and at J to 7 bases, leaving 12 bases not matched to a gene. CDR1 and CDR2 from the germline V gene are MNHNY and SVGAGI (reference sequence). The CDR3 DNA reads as TGTGCCAGCACCCTAAATGGGAGGGGGCCTGGCTACACCTTC. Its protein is CASTLNGRGPGYTF.

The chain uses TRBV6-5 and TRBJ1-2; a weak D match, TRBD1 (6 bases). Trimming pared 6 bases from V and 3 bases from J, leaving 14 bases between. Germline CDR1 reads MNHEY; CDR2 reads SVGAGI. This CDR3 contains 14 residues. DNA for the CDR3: TGTGCCAGCAGCCTCAGAGGGGGGCACTATGGCTACACCTTC. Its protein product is CASSLRGGHYGYTF.

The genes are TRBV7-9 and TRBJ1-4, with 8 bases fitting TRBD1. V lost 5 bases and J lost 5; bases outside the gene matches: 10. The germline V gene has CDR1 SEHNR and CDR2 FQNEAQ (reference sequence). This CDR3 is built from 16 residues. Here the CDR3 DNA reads TGTGCCAGCAGCCTGGGAGACAGGGGAGTAAATGAAAAACTGTTTTTT. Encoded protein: CASSLGDRGVNEKLFF.

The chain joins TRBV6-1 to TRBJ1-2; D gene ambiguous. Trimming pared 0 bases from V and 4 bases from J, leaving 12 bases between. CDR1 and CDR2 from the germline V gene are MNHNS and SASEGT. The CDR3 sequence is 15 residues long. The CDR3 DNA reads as TGTGCCAGCAGTGAAGCGCTTGACGGCGTCTATGGCTACACCTTC. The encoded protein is CASSEALDGVYGYTF.

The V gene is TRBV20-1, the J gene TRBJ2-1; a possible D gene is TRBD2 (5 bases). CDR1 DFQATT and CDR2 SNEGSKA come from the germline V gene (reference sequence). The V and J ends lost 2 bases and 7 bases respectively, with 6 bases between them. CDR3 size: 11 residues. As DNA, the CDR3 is TGCAGTGCTAGACGGGGAAATGAGCAGTTCTTC. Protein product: CSARRGNEQFF.

The CDR3 DNA follows: TGTGCCAGCCAGGGACAGTATAGCAATCAGCCCCAGCATTTT. Residues: CASQGQYSNQPQHF. The V call is TRBV6-1, the J call TRBJ1-5; 7 bases are shared with TRBD1. This CDR3 is built from 14 residues. CDR1 is MNHNS, CDR2 SASEGT, per germline. V dropped 8 bases and J dropped 0; count of bases not matched to a gene: 4.

CDR3 sequence reads: CASSSQRPGTQPQHF. The CDR3 bases are TGTGCCAGCAGTTCCCAGAGGCCCGGAACTCAGCCCCAGCATTTT. The chain recombines TRBV27 with TRBJ1-5; D is ambiguous. Deletions cut 4 bases from V and 6 bases from J, with 16 bases between. The CDR3 has 15 amino acids. CDR1 and CDR2 from the germline V gene are MNHEY and SMNVEV (reference sequence).

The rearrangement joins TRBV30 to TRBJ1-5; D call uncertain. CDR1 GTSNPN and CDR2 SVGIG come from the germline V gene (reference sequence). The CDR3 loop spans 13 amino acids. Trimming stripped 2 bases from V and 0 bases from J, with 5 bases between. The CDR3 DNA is TGTGCCTGGAGTCAAGGTAGCAATCAGCCCCAGCATTTT. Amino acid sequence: CAWSQGSNQPQHF. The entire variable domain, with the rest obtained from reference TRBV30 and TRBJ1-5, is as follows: SQTIHQWPATLVQPVGSPLSLECTVEGTSNPNLYWYRQAAGRGLQLLFYSVGIGQISSEVPQNLSASRPQDRQFILSSKKLLLSDSGFYLCAWSQGSNQPQHFGDGTRLSIL.

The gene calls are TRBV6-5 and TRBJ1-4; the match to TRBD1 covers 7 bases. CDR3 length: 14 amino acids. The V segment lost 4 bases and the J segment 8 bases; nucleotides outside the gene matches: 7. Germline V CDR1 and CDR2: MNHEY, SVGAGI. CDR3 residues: CASSSTGDEEKLFF. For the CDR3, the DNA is TGTGCCAGCAGTTCAACAGGGGATGAGGAAAAACTGTTTTTT.

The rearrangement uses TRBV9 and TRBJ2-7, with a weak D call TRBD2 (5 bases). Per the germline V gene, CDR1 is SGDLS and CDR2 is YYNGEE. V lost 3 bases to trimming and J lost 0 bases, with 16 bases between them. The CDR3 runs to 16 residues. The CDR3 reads CASSANDGSVSYEQYF. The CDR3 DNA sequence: TGTGCCAGCAGCGCCAACGATGGGAGCGTCTCCTACGAGCAGTACTTC. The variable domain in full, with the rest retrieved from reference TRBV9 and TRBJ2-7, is DSGVTQTPKHLITATGQRVTLRCSPRSGDLSVYWYQQSLDQGLQFLIQYYNGEERAKGNILERFSAQQFPDLHSELNLSSLELGDSALYFCASSANDGSVSYEQYFGPGTRLTVT.

CDR3 in DNA: TGCGCCAGCAGCTTAACACCAAGCGGGAGGGCCTGGGCTGCAGAAGATACGCAGTATTTT. Residues: CASSLTPSGRAWAAEDTQYF. The rearrangement joins TRBV5-1 to TRBJ2-3, with 10 bases that match TRBD2. Germline CDR1 is SGHRS and CDR2 is YFSETQ. V lost 2 bases and J lost 5; bases outside the gene matches: 20. This CDR3 spans 20 amino acids.

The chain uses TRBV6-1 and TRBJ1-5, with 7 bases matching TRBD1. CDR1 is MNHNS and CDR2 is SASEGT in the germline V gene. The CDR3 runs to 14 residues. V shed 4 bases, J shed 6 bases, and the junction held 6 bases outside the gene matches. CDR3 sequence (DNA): TGTGCCAGCAGTGGGCCAGGGGGAGGTCAGCCCCAGCATTTT. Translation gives CASSGPGGGQPQHF.

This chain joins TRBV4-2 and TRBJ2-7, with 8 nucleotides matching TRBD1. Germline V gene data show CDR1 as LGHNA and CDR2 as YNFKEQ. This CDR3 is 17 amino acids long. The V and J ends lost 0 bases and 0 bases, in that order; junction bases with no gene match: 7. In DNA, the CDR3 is TGTGCCAGCAGCCAAGATCAGGGGGCGATCATCTCCTACGAGCAGTACTTC. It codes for CASSQDQGAIISYEQYF.

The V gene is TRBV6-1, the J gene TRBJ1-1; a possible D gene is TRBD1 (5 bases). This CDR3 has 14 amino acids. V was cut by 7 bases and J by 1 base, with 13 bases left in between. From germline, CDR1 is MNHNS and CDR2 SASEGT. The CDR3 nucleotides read TGTGCCAGCAAGCCGGGGACCCAGAACACTGAAGCTTTCTTT. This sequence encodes CASKPGTQNTEAFF.

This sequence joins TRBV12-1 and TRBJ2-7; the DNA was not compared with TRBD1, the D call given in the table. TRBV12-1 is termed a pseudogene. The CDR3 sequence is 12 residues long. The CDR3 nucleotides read TGTGCCATAAAGACAGAGAACTACGAGCAGTACTTC. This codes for CAIKTENYEQYF.

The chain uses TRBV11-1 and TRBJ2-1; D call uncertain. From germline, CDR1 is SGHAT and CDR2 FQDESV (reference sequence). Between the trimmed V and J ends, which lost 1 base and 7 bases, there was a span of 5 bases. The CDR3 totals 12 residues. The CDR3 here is CASSLDGNEQFF. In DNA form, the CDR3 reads TGTGCCAGCAGCTTAGATGGGAATGAGCAGTTCTTC.